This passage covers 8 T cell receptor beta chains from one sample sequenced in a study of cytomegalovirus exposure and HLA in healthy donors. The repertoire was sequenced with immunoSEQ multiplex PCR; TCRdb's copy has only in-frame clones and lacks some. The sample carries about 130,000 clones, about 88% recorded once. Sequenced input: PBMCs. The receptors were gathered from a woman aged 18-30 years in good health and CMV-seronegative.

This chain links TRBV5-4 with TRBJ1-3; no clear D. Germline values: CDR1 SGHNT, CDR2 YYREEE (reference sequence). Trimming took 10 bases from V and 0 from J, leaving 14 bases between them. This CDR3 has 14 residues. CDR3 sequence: CACADWTSGNTIYF. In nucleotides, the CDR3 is TGTGCCTGCGCGGACTGGACCTCTGGAAACACCATATATTTT.

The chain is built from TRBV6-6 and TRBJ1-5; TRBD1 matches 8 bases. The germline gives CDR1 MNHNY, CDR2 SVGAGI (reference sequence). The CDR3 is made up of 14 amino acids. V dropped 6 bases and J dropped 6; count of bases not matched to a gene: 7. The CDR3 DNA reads TGTGCCAGCAGCCAGGGACAGGTGAGTCAGCCCCAGCATTTT. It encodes CASSQGQVSQPQHF.

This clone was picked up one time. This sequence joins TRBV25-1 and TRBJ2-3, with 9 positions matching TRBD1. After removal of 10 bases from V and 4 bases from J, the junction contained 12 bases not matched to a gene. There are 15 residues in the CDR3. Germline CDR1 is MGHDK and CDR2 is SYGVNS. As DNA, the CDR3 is TGTGCCACCAAAAGACAGGGGGGACCGGCAGATACGCAGTATTTT. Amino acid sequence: CATKRQGGPADTQYF.

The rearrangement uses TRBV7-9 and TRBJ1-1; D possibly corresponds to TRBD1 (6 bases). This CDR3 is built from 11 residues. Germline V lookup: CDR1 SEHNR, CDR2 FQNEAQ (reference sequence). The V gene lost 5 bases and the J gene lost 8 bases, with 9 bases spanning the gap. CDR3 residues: CASSRDREAFF. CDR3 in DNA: TGTGCCAGCAGCCGCGACAGGGAAGCTTTCTTT.

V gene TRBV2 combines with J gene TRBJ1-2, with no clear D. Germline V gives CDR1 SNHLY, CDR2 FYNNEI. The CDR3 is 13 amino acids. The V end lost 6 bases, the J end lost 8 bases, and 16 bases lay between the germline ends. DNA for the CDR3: TGTGCCAGCAGGACCACTTCTTGGGAGGGCTACACCTTC. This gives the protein CASRTTSWEGYTF.

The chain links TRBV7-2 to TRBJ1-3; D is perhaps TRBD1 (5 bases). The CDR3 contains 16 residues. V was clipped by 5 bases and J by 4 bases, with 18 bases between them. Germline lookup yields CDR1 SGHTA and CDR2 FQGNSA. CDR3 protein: CASSLPLGPLGNTIYF. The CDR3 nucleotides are TGTGCCAGCAGCCTACCACTGGGGCCTCTCGGAAACACCATATATTTT.

The CDR3 DNA follows: TGTGCCAGCAGTCCTACCGAAGTAACTAGCGGGGGGCCTCAGTACTTC. Protein: CASSPTEVTSGGPQYF. The chain couples TRBV27 to TRBJ2-5, with 12 bases identical to TRBD2. Germline loops: CDR1 MNHEY, CDR2 SMNVEV (reference sequence). CDR3 length: 16 residues. V gave up 5 bases and J gave up 11 bases; unmatched junction bases: 15.

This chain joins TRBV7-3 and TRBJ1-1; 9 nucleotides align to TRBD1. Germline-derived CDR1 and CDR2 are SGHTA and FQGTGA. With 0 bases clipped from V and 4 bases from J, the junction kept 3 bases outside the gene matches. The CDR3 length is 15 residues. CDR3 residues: CASSLTGQGSTEAFF. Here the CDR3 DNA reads TGTGCCAGCAGCTTAACGGGACAGGGAAGCACTGAAGCTTTCTTT.